Presented here are 10 T cell receptor beta chains from one specimen sequenced in a study of early T cells in non-severe SARS-CoV-2 infection. TCRdb ran MiXCR on the 5' RACE reads and lists one entry per CDR3 protein. This sample yields tens of thousands of distinct CDR3 sequences, of which under 11% are seen a single time; around 4.4% belongs to the top ten. Material for sequencing was whole blood. Every receptor here comes from an adult who was a healthcare worker with PCR-confirmed SARS-CoV-2 infection or an uninfected control (not recorded which).

This clonotype appeared many times. The chain links TRBV27 to TRBJ1-4; D call uncertain. V lost 5 bases and J 0 bases, leaving 10 bases between the germline ends. The CDR3 contains 15 residues. Per the germline V gene, CDR1 is MNHEY and CDR2 is SMNVEV (reference sequence). The CDR3 nucleotides read TGTGCCAGCAGTCCCAACAGAGCAACTAATGAAAAACTGTTTTTT. Its translation: CASSPNRATNEKLFF.

This chain links TRBV29-1 with TRBJ2-4; 9 positions match TRBD1. Unmatched junction bases numbered 10, after V lost 4 bases and J lost 9 bases. CDR1 and CDR2 (germline): SQVTM, ANQGSEA. The CDR3 has 14 amino acids. DNA of the CDR3: TGCAGCGTTGGTCACAGGGGGCTTTTTGGCATTCAGTACTTC. Its protein is CSVGHRGLFGIQYF.

This chain links TRBV29-1 with TRBJ2-7, with 8 nucleotides matching TRBD1. The CDR3 spans 12 residues. From germline, CDR1 is SQVTM and CDR2 ANQGSEA. V trimming: 5 bases; J trimming: 2 bases; junction bases outside the gene matches: 2. The CDR3 reads CSVRTGPYEQYF. CDR3 bases: TGCAGCGTTAGGACAGGGCCCTACGAGCAGTACTTC.

The genes are TRBV5-6 and TRBJ2-3, with D perhaps TRBD1 (6 bases). The CDR3 totals 15 residues. V lost 2 bases and J 3 bases, leaving 13 bases between the germline ends. Per the germline V gene, CDR1 is SGHDT and CDR2 is YYEEEE. This chain's CDR3 is CASSFRGGGTDTQYF. In DNA, the CDR3 is TGTGCCAGCAGCTTCCGAGGGGGTGGTACAGATACGCAGTATTTT.

The sample holds one count of this clonotype. The chain joins TRBV7-2 to TRBJ1-4, with 10 bases identical to TRBD1. The CDR3 totals 14 residues. Germline assignment: CDR1 SGHTA and CDR2 FQGNSA. The V and J ends lost 4 bases and 7 bases, in that order; junction bases with no gene match: 3. For the CDR3, the DNA is TGTGCCAGCAGCTCGACAGGGGGCGGTGAAAAACTGTTTTTT. Translating gives CASSSTGGGEKLFF.

J is TRBJ1-2 and V is TRBV12-5; D ambiguous. The germline CDR1 and CDR2 sequences are LGHNT and FRNRAP. With 6 bases removed from V and 6 bases from J, the gap between germline ends came to 11 bases. There are 12 residues in the CDR3. The CDR3 reads CASGAGPDGYTF. In DNA form, the CDR3 reads TGTGCTAGTGGGGCCGGGCCGGATGGCTACACCTTC.

There are a few counts of this clonotype. This chain joins TRBV7-9 and TRBJ2-3; 11 bases align to TRBD2. This CDR3 is built from 15 residues. The germline gives CDR1 SEHNR, CDR2 FQNEAQ (reference sequence). The J segment lost 5 bases and the V segment lost 5 bases, leaving 6 bases of the junction unmatched. The CDR3 DNA is TGTGCCAGCAGCCCCTTAGCGGGAGGGCTAGATACGCAGTATTTT. It translates to CASSPLAGGLDTQYF.

This clonotype has ten or more counts. CDR3 amino acids: CASRLAGGPWEQYF. The CDR3 DNA is TGTGCCAGCAGACTAGCGGGAGGGCCATGGGAGCAGTACTTC. The chain couples TRBV7-2 to TRBJ2-7, with 13 bases that match TRBD2. CDR3 length: 14 residues. In germline, CDR1 is SGHTA, CDR2 FQGNSA. J gave up 7 bases and V 6 bases, and 6 bases lay outside the gene matches.

This clonotype was seen only a few times. CDR3 coding DNA: TGTGCCACCAGTGAGTCGACAGTTAATAGCAATCAGCCCCAGCATTTT. The encoded protein is CATSESTVNSNQPQHF. V usage is TRBV24-1 and J usage is TRBJ1-5, with a weak D call TRBD1 (5 bases). The CDR3 covers 16 residues. V was cut by 4 bases and J by 0 bases, with 12 bases left in between. Germline V gene sequence: CDR1 KGHDR, CDR2 SFDVKD.

This clonotype was observed at least ten times. The chain links TRBV7-2 to TRBJ2-3; 11 bases agree with TRBD2. The CDR3 runs to 15 residues. The V gene's germline CDR1 is SGHTA and CDR2 FQGNSA. V was clipped by 6 bases and J by 6 bases; unmatched bases: 8. This CDR3 is CASRLTSGRIDTQYF. The DNA for the CDR3 is TGTGCCAGCAGACTTACTAGCGGGAGAATTGATACGCAGTATTTT.